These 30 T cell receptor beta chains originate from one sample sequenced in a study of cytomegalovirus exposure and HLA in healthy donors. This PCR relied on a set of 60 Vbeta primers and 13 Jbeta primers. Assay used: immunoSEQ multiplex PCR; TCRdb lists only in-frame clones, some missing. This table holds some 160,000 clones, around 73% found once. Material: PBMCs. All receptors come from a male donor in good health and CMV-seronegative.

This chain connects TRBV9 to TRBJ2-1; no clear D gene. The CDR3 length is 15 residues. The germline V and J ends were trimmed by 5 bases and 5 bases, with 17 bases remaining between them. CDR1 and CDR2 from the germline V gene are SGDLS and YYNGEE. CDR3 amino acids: CASSYAAFVDNEQFF. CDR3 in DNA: TGTGCCAGCAGTTACGCCGCGTTTGTCGACAATGAGCAGTTCTTC.

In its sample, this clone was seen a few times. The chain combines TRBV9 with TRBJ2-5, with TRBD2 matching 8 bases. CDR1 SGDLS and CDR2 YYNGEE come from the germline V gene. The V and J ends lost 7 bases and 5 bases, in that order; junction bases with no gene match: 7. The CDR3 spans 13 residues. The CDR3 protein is CASGNPGGETQYF. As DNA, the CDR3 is TGTGCCAGCGGGAACCCGGGGGGGGAGACCCAGTACTTC.

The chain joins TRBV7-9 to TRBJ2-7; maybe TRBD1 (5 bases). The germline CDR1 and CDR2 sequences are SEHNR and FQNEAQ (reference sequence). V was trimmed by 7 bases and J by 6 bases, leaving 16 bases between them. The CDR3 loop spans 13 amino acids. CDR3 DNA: TGTGCCAGCACGGGCAGGGTGGCTCGCGAGCAGTACTTC. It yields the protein CASTGRVAREQYF.

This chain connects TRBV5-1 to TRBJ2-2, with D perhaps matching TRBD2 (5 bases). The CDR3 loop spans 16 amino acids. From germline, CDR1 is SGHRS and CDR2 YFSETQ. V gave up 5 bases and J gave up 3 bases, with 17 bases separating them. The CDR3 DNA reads TGCGCCAGCAGTTATAGCGTAACTGGGGACACCGGGGAGCTGTTTTTT. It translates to CASSYSVTGDTGELFF.

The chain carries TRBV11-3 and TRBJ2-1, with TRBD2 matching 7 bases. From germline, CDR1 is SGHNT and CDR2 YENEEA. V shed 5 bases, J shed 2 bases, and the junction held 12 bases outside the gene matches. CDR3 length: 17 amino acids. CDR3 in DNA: TGTGCCAGCAGCCCGGGTACCGGGGGGTCGGCCTACAATGAGCAGTTCTTC. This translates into CASSPGTGGSAYNEQFF. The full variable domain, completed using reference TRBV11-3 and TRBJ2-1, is EAGVVQSPRYKIIEKKQPVAFWCNPISGHNTLYWYLQNLGQGPELLIRYENEEAVDDSQLPKDRFSAERLKGVDSTLKIQPAELGDSAVYLCASSPGTGGSAYNEQFFGPGTRLTVL.

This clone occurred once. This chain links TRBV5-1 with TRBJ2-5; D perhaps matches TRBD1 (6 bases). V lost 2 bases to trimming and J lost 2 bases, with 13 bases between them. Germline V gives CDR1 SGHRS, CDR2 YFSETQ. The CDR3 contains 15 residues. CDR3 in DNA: TGCGCCAGCAGCTTTGGGGGCACGGGGCAAGAGACCCAGTACTTC. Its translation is CASSFGGTGQETQYF.

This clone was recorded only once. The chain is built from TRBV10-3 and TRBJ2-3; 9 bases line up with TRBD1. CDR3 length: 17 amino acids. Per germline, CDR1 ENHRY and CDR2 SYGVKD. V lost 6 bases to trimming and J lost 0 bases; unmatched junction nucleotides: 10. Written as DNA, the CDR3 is TGTGCCATCAGCACTGGACAGGGGCCTACTAGCACAGATACGCAGTATTTT. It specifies CAISTGQGPTSTDTQYF.

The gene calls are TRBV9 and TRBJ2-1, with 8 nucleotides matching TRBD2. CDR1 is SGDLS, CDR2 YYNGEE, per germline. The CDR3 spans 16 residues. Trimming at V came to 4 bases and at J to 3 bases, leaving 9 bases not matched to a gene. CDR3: CASSLNGGAGYNEQFF. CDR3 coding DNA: TGTGCCAGCAGCCTCAACGGGGGGGCTGGCTACAATGAGCAGTTCTTC.

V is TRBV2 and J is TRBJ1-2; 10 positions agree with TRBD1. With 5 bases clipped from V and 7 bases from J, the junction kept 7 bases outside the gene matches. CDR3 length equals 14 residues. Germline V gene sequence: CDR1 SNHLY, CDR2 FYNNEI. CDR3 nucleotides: TGTGCCAGCAGTCCGGGACAGGGGATAGGTGGCTACACCTTC. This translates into CASSPGQGIGGYTF.

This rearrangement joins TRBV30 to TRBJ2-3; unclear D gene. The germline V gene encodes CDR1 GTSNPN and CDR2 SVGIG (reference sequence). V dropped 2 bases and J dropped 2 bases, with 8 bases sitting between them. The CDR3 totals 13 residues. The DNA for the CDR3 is TGTGCCTGGAGTAGAGGCTCCACAGATACGCAGTATTTT. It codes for CAWSRGSTDTQYF.

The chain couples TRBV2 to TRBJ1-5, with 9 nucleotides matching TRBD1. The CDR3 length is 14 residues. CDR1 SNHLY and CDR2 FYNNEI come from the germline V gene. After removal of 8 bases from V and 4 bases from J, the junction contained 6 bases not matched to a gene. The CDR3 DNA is TGTGCCAGCGGGGACAGGGTCGGAAATCAGCCCCAGCATTTT. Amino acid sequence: CASGDRVGNQPQHF.

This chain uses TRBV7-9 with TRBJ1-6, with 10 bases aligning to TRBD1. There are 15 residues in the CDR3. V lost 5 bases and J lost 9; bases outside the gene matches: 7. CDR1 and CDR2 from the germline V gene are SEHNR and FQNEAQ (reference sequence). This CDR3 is CASSQAGTGASPLHF. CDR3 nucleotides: TGTGCCAGCAGCCAAGCCGGGACAGGGGCTTCACCCCTCCACTTT. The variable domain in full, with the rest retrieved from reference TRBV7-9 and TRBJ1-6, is DTGVSQNPRHKITKRGQNVTFRCDPISEHNRLYWYRQTLGQGPEFLTYFQNEAQLEKSRLLSDRFSAERPKGSFSTLEIQRTEQGDSAMYLCASSQAGTGASPLHFGNGTRLTVT.

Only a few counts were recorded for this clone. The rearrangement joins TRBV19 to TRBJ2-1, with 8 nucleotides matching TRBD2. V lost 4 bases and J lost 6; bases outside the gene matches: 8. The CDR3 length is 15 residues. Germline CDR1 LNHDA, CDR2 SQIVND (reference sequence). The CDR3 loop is CASSTDGRALNEQFF. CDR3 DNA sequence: TGTGCCAGTAGTACCGACGGGAGGGCCCTCAATGAGCAGTTCTTC.

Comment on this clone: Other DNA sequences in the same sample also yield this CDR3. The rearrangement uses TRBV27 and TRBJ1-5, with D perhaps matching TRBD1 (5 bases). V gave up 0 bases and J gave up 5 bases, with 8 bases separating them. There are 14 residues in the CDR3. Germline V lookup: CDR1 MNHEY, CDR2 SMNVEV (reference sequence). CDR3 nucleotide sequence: TGTGCCAGCAGTTTATCGGGGGGGTATCAGCCCCAGCATTTT. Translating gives CASSLSGGYQPQHF.

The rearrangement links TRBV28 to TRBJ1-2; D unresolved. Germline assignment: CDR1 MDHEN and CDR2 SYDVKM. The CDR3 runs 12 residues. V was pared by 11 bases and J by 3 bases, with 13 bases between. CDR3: CAASREDYGYTF. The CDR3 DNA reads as TGTGCCGCAAGCCGGGAGGACTATGGCTACACCTTC.

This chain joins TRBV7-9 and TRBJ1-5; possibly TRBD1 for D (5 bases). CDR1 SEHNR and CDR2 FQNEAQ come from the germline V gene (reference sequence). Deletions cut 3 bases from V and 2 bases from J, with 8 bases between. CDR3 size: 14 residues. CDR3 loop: CASSLDTRNQPQHF. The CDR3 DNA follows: TGTGCCAGCAGCTTGGACACCCGCAATCAGCCCCAGCATTTT.

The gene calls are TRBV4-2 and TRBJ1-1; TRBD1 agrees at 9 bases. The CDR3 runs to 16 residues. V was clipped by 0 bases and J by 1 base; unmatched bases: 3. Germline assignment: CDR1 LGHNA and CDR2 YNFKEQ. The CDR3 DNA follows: TGTGCCAGCAGCCAAGATTTGGGACAGGGGAACACTGAAGCTTTCTTT. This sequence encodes CASSQDLGQGNTEAFF.

The CDR3 DNA reads as TGTGCCAGCAGCTTCGAGGGGGCTTTAGAAGAGACCCAGTACTTC. Its protein is CASSFEGALEETQYF. The chain joins TRBV5-4 to TRBJ2-5; 7 positions match TRBD1. V shed 2 bases, J shed 3 bases, and the junction held 7 bases outside the gene matches. The CDR3 consists of 15 residues. Germline-derived CDR1 and CDR2 are SGHNT and YYREEE (reference sequence).

The CDR3 DNA reads as TGCGCCAGCAGCTTGGCCGTGTCGAACACCGGGGAGCTGTTTTTT. Translation: CASSLAVSNTGELFF. V usage is TRBV5-1 and J usage is TRBJ2-2, with unresolved D. The CDR3 is made up of 15 amino acids. Germline CDR1 and CDR2: SGHRS and YFSETQ. The V end lost 0 bases, the J end lost 0 bases, and 6 bases lay between the germline ends.

Here the CDR3 reads CASSLGQDSYEQYF. CDR3 coding DNA: TGTGCCAGCAGCCTAGGACAGGATAGCTACGAGCAGTACTTC. The rearrangement uses TRBV6-5 and TRBJ2-7; 7 positions agree with TRBD1. Looked up from germline, CDR1 is MNHEY and CDR2 is SVGAGI. The length of the CDR3 is 14 residues. The V gene end was trimmed by 6 bases and the J gene end by 3 bases; junction bases not matched to a gene: 8.

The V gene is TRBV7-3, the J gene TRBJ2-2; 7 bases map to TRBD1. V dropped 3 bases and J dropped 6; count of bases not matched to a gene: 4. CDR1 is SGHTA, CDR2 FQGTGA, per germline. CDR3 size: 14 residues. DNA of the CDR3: TGTGCCAGCAGCTTGACAGGGAGCGCCGGGGAGCTGTTTTTT. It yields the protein CASSLTGSAGELFF.

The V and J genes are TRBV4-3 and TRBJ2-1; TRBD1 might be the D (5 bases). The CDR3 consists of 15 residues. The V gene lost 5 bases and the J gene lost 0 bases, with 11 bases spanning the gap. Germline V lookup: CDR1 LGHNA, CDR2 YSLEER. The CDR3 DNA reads TGCGCCAGCAGCAGGACAAAGGCCTCCTACAATGAGCAGTTCTTC. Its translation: CASSRTKASYNEQFF.

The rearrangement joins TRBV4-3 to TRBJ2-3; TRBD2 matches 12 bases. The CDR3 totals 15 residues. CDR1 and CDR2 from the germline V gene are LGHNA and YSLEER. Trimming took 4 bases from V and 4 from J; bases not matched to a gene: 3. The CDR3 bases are TGCGCCAGCAGCCGGGGACTAGCGGGCCCAGATACGCAGTATTTT. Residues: CASSRGLAGPDTQYF.

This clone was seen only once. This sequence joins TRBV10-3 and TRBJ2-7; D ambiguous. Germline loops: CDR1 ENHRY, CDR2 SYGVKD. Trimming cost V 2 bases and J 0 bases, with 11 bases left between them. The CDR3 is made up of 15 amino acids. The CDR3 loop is CAISEEEGSSYEQYF. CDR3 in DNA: TGTGCCATCAGTGAGGAGGAAGGTAGCTCCTACGAGCAGTACTTC.

CDR3 residues: CASSSRLGTGSGETQYF. The CDR3 region has the DNA TGTGCCAGCAGTTCTCGGCTCGGGACAGGGTCTGGGGAGACCCAGTACTTC. The chain couples TRBV27 to TRBJ2-5; 9 bases map to TRBD1. The length of the CDR3 is 17 residues. Trimming took 4 bases from V and 5 from J; bases not matched to a gene: 14. The V gene's germline CDR1 is MNHEY and CDR2 SMNVEV (reference sequence).

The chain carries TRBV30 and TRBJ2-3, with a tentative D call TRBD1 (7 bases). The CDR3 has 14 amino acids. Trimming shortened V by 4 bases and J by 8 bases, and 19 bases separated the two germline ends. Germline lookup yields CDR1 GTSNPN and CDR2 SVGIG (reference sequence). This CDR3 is CAWTPTGEAGTQYF. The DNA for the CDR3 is TGTGCCTGGACCCCAACAGGGGAGGCAGGTACGCAGTATTTT.

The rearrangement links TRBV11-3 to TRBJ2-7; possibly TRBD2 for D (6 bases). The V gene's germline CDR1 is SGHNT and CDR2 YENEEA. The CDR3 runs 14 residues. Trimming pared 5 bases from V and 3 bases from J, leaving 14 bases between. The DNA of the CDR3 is TGTGCCAGCAGCCCCGGGGGTGGAGTCTACGAGCAGTACTTC. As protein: CASSPGGGVYEQYF.

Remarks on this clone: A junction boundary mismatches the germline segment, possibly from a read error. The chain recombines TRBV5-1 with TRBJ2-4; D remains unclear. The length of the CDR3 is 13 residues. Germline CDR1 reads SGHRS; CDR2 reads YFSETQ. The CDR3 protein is CASSLATQNSQYF. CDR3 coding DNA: TGCGCCAGCAGCTTGGCCACCCAAAACAGTCAGTACTTC.

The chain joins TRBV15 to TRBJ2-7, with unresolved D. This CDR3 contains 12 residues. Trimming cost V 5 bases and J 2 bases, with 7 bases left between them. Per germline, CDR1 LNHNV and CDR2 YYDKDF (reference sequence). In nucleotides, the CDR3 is TGTGCCACCAGCGTCGGAGCCTACGAGCAGTACTTC. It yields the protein CATSVGAYEQYF.

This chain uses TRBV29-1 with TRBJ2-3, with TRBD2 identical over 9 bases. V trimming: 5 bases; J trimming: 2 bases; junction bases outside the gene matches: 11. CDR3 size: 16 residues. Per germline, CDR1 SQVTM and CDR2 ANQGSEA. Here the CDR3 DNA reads TGCAGCGTTTTATTTCTAGCGGGACCTTCCACAGATACGCAGTATTTT. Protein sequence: CSVLFLAGPSTDTQYF.